This TCR beta chain was retrieved from a study of blood T cell repertoires in COVID-19. The overall study: The study drew acute and convalescent COVID-19 samples from the United States, Italy and Spain.

Clones were read by immunoSEQ multiplex PCR, and TCRdb kept only the in-frame ones, dropping some. The table lists some 120,000 clones, around 89% of them singletons. V trimming: 2 bases; J trimming: 2 bases; junction bases outside the gene matches: 5. Per germline, CDR1 SGDLS and CDR2 YYNGEE. CDR3 size: 16 residues. The source material was peripheral blood. V gene TRBV9 combines with J gene TRBJ2-1, with TRBD2 matching over 9 bases. This TCR was recovered from a human donor in a cohort sampled during active COVID-19. The CDR3 nucleotides read TGTGCCAGCAGCGTTAGCGGGAGTGATCCCTACAATGAGCAGTTCTTC. Translating gives CASSVSGSDPYNEQFF.